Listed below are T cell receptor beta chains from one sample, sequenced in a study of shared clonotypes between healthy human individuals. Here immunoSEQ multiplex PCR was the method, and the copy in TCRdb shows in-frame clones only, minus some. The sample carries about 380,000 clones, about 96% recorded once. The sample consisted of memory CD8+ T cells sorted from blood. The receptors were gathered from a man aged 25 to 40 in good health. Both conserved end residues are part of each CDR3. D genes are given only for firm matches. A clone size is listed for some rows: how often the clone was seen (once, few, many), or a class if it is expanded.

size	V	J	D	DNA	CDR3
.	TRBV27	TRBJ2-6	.	TGTGCCAGCAGTTTAGGGAGCTCTGGGGCCAACGTCCTGACTTTC	CASSLGSSGANVLTF
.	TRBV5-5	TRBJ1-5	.	TGTGCCAGCAGCCGGGTATATAGCAATCAGCCCCAGCATTTT	CASSRVYSNQPQHF
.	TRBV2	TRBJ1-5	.	TGTGCCAGCGATCCGAATCAGCCCCAGCATTTT	CASDPNQPQHF
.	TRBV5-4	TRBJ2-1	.	TGTGCCAGCAGCTTGCAAGGGGACTACAATGAGCAGTTCTTC	CASSLQGDYNEQFF
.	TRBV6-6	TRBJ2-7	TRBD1	TGTGCCACCGACAGGGGACAAAGCTCCTACGAGCAGTACTTC	CATDRGQSSYEQYF
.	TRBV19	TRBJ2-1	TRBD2	TGTGCCAGTAGTGCCCCGGGACTAGCGGGAGTATACGAGCAGTTCTTC	CASSAPGLAGVYEQFF
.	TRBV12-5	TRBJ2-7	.	TGTGCTAGTGGCCGTGACAGGTCCTACGAGCAGTACTTC	CASGRDRSYEQYF
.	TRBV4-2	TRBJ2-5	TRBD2	TGTGCCAGCAGCCCACAGACTAGCGGAAACCCGGGAGGCGAGACCCAGTACTTC	CASSPQTSGNPGGETQYF
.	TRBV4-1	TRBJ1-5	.	TGCGCCAGCAGCCTATGGACACGGAATCAGCCCCAGCATTTT	CASSLWTRNQPQHF
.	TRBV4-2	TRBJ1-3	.	TGTGCCAGCAGCCAATACAACACCATATATTTT	CASSQYNTIYF
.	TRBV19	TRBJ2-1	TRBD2	TGTGCCAGTAGTCCGACTAGCGGCCTGTACAATGAGCAGTTCTTC	CASSPTSGLYNEQFF
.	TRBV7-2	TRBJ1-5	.	TGTGCCAGCAGCCCGGGGGCGGGTAGCAATCAGCCCCAGCATTTT	CASSPGAGSNQPQHF
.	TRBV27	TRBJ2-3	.	TGTGCCAGCAGTTTACTAGCGATACATCGCACAGATACGCAGTATTTT	CASSLLAIHRTDTQYF
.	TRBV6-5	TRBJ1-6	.	TGTGCCAGCAGTTACTCGCAACAGGGCGGTAATTCACCCCTCCACTTT	CASSYSQQGGNSPLHF
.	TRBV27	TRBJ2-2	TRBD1	TGTGCCAGCAGTTTAGACCGAACAGGGGGCAGGACCGGGGAGCTGTTTTTT	CASSLDRTGGRTGELFF
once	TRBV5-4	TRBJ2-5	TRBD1	TGTGCCAGCAGCGAAACAGGGGGCGGAGGGGAGACCCAGTACTTC	CASSETGGGGETQYF
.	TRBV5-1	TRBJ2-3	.	TGCGCCAGCACACGCACCGAGACTCTTGGGGATACGCAGTATTTT	CASTRTETLGDTQYF
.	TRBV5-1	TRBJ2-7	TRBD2	TGCGCCAGCAGCTTGCTAGCGGAGGACTACGAGCAGTACTTC	CASSLLAEDYEQYF
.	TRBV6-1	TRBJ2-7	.	TGTGCCAGCAGTGAAAGAGTCAGGAGCTACGAGCAGTACTTC	CASSERVRSYEQYF
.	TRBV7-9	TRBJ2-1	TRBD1	TGTGCCAGCAGCCGAGCGGACAGGGGAGGCAATGAGCAGTTCTTC	CASSRADRGGNEQFF
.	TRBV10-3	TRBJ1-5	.	TGTGCCACCCCATTTAAATTGGGCAATCAGCCCCAGCATTTT	CATPFKLGNQPQHF
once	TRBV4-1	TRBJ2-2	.	TGCGCCAGCAGCCCCCCAAGCACCGGGGAGCTGTTTTTT	CASSPPSTGELFF
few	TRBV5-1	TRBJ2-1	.	TGCGCCAGCAGCTTGGGAGACAGGTCCTCCTACAATGAGCAGTTCTTC	CASSLGDRSSYNEQFF
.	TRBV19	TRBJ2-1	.	TGTGCCAGTAGCAAGTGGGACAATGAGCAGTTCTTC	CASSKWDNEQFF
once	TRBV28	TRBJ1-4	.	TGTGCCAGCAGTTTTGGGGGGAGGCACAATGAAAAACTGTTTTTT	CASSFGGRHNEKLFF
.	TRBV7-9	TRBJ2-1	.	TGTGCCAGCAGCTCGTACGAGCAGTTCTTC	CASSSYEQFF
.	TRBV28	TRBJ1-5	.	TGTGCCAGCAGTTCCTATCAGCCCCAGCATTTT	CASSSYQPQHF
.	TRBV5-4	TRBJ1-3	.	TGTGCCAGCAGCTTGGACCCAGGGGCGAGAAACACCATATATTTT	CASSLDPGARNTIYF
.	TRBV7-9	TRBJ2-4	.	TGTGCCAGCAAAGACACAGGATCCAAAAACATTCAGTACTTC	CASKDTGSKNIQYF
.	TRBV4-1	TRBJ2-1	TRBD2	TGCGCCAGCAGCCTACCTAGCGGGAACAATGAGCAGTTCTTC	CASSLPSGNNEQFF
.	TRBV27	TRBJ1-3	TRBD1	TGTGCCAGCAGTCCACAATCCACAGGGGCCTCTGGAAACACCATATATTTT	CASSPQSTGASGNTIYF
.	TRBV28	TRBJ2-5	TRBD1	TGTGCCAGCAGAGGGGGACAGGGGGCTTCAGAGACCCAGTACTTC	CASRGGQGASETQYF
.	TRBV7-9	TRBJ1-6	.	TGTGCCAGCAGCTATAATTCACCCCTCCACTTT	CASSYNSPLHF
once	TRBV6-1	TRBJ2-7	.	TGTGCCAGCAGTGAAGTTCACGGCAACTACGAGCAGTACTTC	CASSEVHGNYEQYF
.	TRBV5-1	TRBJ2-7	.	TGCGCCAGCAGCTTGGGGAGGGCCGAGCAGTACTTC	CASSLGRAEQYF
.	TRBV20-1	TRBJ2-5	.	TGCAGTGCTAGACATCAAGAGACCCAGTACTTC	CSARHQETQYF
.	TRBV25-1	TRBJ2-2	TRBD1	TGTGCCAGCAGTGAATACCACAGGGGGATTAGCGGGGAGCTGTTTTTT	CASSEYHRGISGELFF
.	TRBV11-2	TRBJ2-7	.	TGTGCCAGCAGCTTAGGGGATGGGACCTACGAGCAGTACTTC	CASSLGDGTYEQYF
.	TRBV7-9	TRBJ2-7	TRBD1	TGTGCCAGCAGCCCGGGGCCGTTGGGACAGGGGGCGAGGGAGCAGTACTTC	CASSPGPLGQGAREQYF
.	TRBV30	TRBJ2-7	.	TGTGCCTGGCAAAGGCGATCCACTAAGCGGGAGCAGTACTTC	CAWQRRSTKREQYF
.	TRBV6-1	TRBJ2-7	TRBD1	TGTGCCAGCAGTGACCACGAACAGGGGCTGGGACCCTACGAGCAGTACTTC	CASSDHEQGLGPYEQYF
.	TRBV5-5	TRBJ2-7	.	TGTGCCAGCAGCTTAGTCGTTGGTTCGCGGGGGCGGGAGCAGTACTTC	CASSLVVGSRGREQYF
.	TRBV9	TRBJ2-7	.	TGTGCCAGCAGCCCTCAGACGAGAGGGGGGTCCGAGCAGTACTTC	CASSPQTRGGSEQYF
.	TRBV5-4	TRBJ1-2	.	TGTGCCAGCAGCTTGCAGGGTAACTATGGCTACACCTTC	CASSLQGNYGYTF
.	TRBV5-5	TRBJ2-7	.	TGTGCCAGCAGCCCCAGCGCGGGATACGAGCAGTACTTC	CASSPSAGYEQYF
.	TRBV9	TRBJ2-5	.	TGTGCCAGCAGCGTAGACCCTTGGATACAAGAGACCCAGTACTTC	CASSVDPWIQETQYF
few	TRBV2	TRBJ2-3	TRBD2	TGTGCCAGCAGTGAAGGGACTAGATCCACAGATACGCAGTATTTT	CASSEGTRSTDTQYF
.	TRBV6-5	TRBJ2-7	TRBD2	TGTGCCAGCAGTCTTTCGAGGCGGGAGTTTGGCGAGCAGTACTTC	CASSLSRREFGEQYF
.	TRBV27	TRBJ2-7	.	TGTGCCAGCAGTTTACCCGGGACGCGAACCTACGAGCAGTACTTC	CASSLPGTRTYEQYF